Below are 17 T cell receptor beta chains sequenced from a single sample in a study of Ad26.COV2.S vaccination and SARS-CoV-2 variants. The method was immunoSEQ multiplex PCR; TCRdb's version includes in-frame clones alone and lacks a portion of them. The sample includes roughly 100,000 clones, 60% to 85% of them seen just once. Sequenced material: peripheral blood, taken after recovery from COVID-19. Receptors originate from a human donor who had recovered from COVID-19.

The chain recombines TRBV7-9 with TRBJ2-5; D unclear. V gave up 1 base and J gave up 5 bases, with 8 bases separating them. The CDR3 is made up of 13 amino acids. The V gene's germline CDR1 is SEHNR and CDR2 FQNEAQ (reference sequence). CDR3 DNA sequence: TGTGCCAGCAGCTTAGGAGCTGGGGAGACCCAGTACTTC. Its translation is CASSLGAGETQYF.

The CDR3 reads CATSDLARDRGRLNTEAFF. The CDR3 nucleotides are TGTGCCACCAGTGATTTGGCTCGGGACAGGGGGCGCTTGAACACTGAAGCTTTCTTT. This rearrangement joins TRBV24-1 to TRBJ1-1, with TRBD1 matching 12 bases. The germline CDR1 and CDR2 sequences are KGHDR and SFDVKD. V shed 0 bases and J 0 bases; nucleotides not matched to a gene: 7. The CDR3 is 19 amino acids.

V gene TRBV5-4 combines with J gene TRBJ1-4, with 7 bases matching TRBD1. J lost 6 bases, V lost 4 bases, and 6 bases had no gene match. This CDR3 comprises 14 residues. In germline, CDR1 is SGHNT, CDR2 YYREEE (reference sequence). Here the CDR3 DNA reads TGTGCCAGCAGCGTTAGGGACAGTGATGAAAAACTGTTTTTT. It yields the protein CASSVRDSDEKLFF.

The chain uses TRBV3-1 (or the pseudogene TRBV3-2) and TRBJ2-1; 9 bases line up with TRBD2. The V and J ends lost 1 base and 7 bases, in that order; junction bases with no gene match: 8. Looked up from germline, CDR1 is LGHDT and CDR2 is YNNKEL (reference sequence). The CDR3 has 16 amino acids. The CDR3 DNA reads TGTGCCAGCAGCCAAGTGGGCGGGGGGGCCGAAAATGAGCAGTTCTTC. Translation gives CASSQVGGGAENEQFF.

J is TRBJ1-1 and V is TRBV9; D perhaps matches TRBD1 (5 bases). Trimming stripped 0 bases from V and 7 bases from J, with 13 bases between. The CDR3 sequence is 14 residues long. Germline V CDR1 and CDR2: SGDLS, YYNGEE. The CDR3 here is CASSVGGTVFEAFF. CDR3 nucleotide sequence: TGTGCCAGCAGCGTAGGGGGGACGGTATTTGAAGCTTTCTTT.

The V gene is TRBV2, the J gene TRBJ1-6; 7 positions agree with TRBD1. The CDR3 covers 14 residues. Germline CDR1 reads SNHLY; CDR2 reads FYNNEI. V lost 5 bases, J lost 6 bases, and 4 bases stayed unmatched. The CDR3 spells CASSTTGFNSPLHF. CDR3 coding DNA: TGTGCCAGCAGTACGACAGGGTTTAATTCACCCCTCCACTTT.

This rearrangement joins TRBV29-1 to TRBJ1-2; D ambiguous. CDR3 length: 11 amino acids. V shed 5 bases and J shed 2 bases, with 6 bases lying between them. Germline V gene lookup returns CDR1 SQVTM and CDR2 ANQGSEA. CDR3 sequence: CSVSGNYGYTF. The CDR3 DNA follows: TGCAGCGTTTCAGGAAACTATGGCTACACCTTC. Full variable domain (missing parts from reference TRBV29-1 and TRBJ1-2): SAVISQKPSRDICQRGTSLTIQCQVDSQVTMMFWYRQQPGQSLTLIATANQGSEATYESGFVIDKFPISRPNLTFSTLTVSNMSPEDSSIYLCSVSGNYGYTFGSGTRLTVV.

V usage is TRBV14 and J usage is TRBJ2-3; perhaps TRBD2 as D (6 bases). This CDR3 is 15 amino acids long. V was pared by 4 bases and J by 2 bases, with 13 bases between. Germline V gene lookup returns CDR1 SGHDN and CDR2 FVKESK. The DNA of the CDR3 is TGTGCCAGCAGCCTCAAAATAGCGGCCACAGATACGCAGTATTTT. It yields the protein CASSLKIAATDTQYF.

The CDR3 loop is CASSPGQLNYGYTF. DNA for the CDR3: TGCGCCAGCAGCCCGGGACAGCTCAACTATGGCTACACCTTC. The rearrangement joins TRBV10-1 to TRBJ1-2, with 7 bases matching TRBD1. The length of the CDR3 is 14 residues. The junction had 6 bases not matched to a gene; V was cut back by 6 bases and J by 2 bases. Germline CDR1 reads WNHNN; CDR2 reads SYGVQD (reference sequence).

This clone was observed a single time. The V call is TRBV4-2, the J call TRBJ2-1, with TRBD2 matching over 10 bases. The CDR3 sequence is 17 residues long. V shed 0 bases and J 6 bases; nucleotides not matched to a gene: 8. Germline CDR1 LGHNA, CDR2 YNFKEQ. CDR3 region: CASSQDFRTSGPNEQFF. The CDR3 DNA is TGTGCCAGCAGCCAAGATTTTCGGACTAGCGGACCCAATGAGCAGTTCTTC.

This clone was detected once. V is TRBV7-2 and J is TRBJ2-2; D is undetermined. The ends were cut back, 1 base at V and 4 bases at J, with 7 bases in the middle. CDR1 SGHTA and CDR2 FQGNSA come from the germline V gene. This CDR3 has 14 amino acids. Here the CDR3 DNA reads TGTGCCAGCAGCTTAGAACGGGTCACCGGGGAGCTGTTTTTT. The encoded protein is CASSLERVTGELFF.

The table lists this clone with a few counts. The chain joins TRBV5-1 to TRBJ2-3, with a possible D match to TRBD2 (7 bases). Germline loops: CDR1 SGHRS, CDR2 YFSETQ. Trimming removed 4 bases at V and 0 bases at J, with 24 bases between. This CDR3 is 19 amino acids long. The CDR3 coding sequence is TGCGCCAGCAGCCGGGGATCGGGGGGCCGAACCTCTAGCACAGATACGCAGTATTTT. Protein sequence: CASSRGSGGRTSSTDTQYF.

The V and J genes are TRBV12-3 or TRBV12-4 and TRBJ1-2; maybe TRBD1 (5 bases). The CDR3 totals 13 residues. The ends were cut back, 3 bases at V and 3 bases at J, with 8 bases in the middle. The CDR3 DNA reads TGTGCCAGCAGTTTTGCCAGGGACTATGGCTACACCTTC. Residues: CASSFARDYGYTF.

In DNA form, the CDR3 reads TGCGCCAGCAGCTTGGGGCAGAAACTGTTTAACACCGGGGAGCTGTTTTTT. Its translation is CASSLGQKLFNTGELFF. V is TRBV5-1 and J is TRBJ2-2, with D unclear. Germline V gene sequence: CDR1 SGHRS, CDR2 YFSETQ. The CDR3 is made up of 17 amino acids. The V gene lost 0 bases and the J gene lost 2 bases, with 14 bases spanning the gap.

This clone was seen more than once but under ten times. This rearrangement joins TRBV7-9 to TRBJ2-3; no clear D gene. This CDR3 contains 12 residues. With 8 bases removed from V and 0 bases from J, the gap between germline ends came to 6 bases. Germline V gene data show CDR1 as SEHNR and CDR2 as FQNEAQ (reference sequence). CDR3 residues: CASPSSTDTQYF. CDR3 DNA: TGTGCCAGCCCGTCTAGCACAGATACGCAGTATTTT.

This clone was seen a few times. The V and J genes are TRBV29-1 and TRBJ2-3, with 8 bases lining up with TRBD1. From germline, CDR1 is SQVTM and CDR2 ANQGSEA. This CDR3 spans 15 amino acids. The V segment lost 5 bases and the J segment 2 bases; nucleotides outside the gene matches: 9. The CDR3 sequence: CSVPQGAPNTDTQYF. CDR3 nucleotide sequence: TGCAGCGTTCCTCAGGGGGCTCCAAACACAGATACGCAGTATTTT.

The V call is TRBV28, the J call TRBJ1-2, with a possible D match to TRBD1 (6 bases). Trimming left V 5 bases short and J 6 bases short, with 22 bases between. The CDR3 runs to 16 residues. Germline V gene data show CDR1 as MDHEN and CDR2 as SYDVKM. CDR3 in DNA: TGTGCCAGCAGTCCGGCTGGGGCAGGGGTTATTGATGGCTACACCTTC. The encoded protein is CASSPAGAGVIDGYTF.